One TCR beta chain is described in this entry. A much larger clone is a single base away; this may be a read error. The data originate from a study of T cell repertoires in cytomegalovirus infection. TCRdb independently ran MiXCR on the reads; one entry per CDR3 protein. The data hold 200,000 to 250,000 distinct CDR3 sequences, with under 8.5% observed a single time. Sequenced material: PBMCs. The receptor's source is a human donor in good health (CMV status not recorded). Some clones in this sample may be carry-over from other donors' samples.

CDR3 sequence (DNA): TGCACTGCTAGAGTACCGGGGACAGGGCCCACTGAAGCTTTCTTT. Translated, it gives CTARVPGTGPTEAFF. The V gene is TRBV20-1, the J gene TRBJ1-1, with 9 bases fitting TRBD1. This CDR3 is 15 amino acids long. The V gene's germline CDR1 is DFQATT and CDR2 SNEGSKA (reference sequence).